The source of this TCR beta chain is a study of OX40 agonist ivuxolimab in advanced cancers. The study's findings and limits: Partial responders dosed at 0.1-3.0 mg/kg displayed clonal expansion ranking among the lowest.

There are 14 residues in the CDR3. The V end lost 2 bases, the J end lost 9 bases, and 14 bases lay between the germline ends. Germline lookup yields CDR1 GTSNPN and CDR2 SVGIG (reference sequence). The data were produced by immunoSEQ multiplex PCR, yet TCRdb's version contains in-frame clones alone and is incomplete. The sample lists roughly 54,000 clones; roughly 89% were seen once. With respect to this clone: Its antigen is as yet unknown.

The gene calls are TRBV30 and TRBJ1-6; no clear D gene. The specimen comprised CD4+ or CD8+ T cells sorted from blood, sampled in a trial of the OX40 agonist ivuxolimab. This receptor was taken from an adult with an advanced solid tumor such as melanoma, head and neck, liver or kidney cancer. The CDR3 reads CAWSHTAGGSPLHF. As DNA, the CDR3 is TGTGCCTGGAGTCACACAGCCGGTGGTTCACCCCTCCACTTT.